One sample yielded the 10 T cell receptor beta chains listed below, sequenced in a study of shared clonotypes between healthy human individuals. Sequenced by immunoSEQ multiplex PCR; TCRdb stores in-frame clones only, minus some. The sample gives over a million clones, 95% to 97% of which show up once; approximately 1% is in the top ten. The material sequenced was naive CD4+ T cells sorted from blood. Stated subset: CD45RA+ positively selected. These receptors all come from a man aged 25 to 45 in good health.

DNA of the CDR3: TGCGCCAGCACCCCGGCCGGGGAGCTGTTTTTT. Residues: CASTPAGELFF. V and J are TRBV10-2 and TRBJ2-2; unclear D gene. The CDR3 has 11 residues. V lost 7 bases to trimming and J lost 6 bases, with 6 bases between them. CDR1 is WSHSY, CDR2 SAAADI, per germline.

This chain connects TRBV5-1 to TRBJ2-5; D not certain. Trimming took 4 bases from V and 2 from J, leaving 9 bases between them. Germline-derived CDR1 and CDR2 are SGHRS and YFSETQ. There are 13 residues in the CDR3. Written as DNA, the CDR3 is TGCGCCAGCAGCACCCACGGACAAGAGACCCAGTACTTC. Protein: CASSTHGQETQYF.

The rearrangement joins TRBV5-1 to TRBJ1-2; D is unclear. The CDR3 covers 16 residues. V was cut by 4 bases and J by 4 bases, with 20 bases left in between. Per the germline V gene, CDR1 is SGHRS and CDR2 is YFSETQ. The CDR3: CASSMSQGLPPYGYTF. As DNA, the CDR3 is TGCGCCAGCAGCATGTCCCAAGGGCTTCCTCCCTATGGCTACACCTTC.

The CDR3 bases are TGCGCCAGCAGCGCGGACGGGAACTACGAGCAGTACTTC. Translating gives CASSADGNYEQYF. V gene TRBV10-2 combines with J gene TRBJ2-7; tentatively, D is TRBD2 (5 bases). Germline assignment: CDR1 WSHSY and CDR2 SAAADI. CDR3 length: 13 residues. The V gene lost 6 bases and the J gene lost 3 bases, with 12 bases spanning the gap.

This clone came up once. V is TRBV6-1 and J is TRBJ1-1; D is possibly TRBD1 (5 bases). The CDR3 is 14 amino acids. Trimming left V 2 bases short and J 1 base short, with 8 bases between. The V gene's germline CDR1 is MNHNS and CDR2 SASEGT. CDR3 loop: CASSEYGQNTEAFF. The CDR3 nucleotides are TGTGCCAGCAGTGAATACGGACAGAACACTGAAGCTTTCTTT.

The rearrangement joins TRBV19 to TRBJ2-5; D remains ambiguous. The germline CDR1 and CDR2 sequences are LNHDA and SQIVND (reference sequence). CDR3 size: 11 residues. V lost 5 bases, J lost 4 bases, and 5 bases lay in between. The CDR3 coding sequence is TGTGCCAGTAGTTTCAGAGAGACCCAGTACTTC. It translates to CASSFRETQYF.

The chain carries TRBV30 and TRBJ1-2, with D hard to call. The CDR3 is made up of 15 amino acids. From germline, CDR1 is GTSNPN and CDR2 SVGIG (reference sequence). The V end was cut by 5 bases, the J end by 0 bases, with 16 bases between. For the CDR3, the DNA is TGTGCCTGGGTCCGCGAGGCCCTTGCTAACTATGGCTACACCTTC. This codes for CAWVREALANYGYTF.

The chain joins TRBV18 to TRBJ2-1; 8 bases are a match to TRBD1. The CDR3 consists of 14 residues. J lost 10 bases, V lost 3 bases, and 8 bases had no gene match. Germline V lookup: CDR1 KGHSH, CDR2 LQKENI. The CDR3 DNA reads TGTGCCAGCTCACCGAGCAGGGGGCCTGGCGAGCAGTTCTTC. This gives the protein CASSPSRGPGEQFF.

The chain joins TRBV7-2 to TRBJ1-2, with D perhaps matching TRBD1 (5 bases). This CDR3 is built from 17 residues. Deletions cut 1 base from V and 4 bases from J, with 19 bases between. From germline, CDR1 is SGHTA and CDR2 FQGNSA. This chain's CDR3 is CASSLVGVGGTSYGYTF. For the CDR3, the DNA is TGTGCCAGCAGCTTAGTAGGGGTTGGGGGTACTTCCTATGGCTACACCTTC.

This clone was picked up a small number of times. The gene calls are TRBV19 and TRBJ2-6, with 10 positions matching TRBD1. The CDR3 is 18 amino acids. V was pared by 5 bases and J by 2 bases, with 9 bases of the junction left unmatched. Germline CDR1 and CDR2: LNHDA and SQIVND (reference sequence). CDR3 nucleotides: TGTGCCAGTAGTGCCCGGGACAGGGGCCCCACTGGGGCCAACGTCCTGACTTTC. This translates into CASSARDRGPTGANVLTF.